This entry describes one T cell receptor (beta chain). Its antigen is still unknown. These data come from a study of T cell responses to AZD1222 COVID-19 vaccine. Study results and limitations: Repertoire sampling was restricted to post-peak T cell response timepoints.

Assay: immunoSEQ multiplex PCR; the TCRdb copy retains only in-frame clones and omits some. The sample shows some 130,000 clones, 84% of them seen only once. The CDR3 runs to 16 residues. Per germline, CDR1 SGHRS and CDR2 YFSETQ. Trimming took 4 bases from V and 3 from J; bases not matched to a gene: 8. The rearrangement uses TRBV5-1 and TRBJ2-2, with 8 positions matching TRBD2. The sample was peripheral blood, taken on day 0 of AZD1222 vaccination. The receptor comes from an adult in good health. CDR3 nucleotide sequence: TGCGCCAGCAGCCCACAACTAGCGGATCACACCGGGGAGCTGTTTTTT. Translated: CASSPQLADHTGELFF.